This T cell receptor (beta chain) is from a study of response to subunit inactivated influenza vaccine. J gave up 4 bases and V 2 bases, and 1 base lay outside the gene matches. Germline CDR1 is MGHRA and CDR2 is YSYEKL. CDR3 length: 14 amino acids. TCRdb itself ran the RT-PCR reads through MiXCR, one entry per CDR3 protein. In the table there are some 200,000 distinct CDR3 sequences, about 12% of which are singletons. This sample was also put to use in a study of T cells expressing NK-cell markers. That paper adds: Synthesis of TCR beta cDNA relied on 5'RACE template switching carrying UMIs. Beta-chain profiling covered CD3+CD56+NKG2C+, CD3+CD56+NKG2C- and CD3+CD56-NKG2C+ sorted subsets. Leadership of the CD3+CD56-NKG2C+ fraction also belonged to these clonotypes in a handful of donors.

The J gene is TRBJ2-2, the V gene TRBV4-1, with TRBD1 matching 7 bases. The material sequenced was CD8+ T cells sorted from PBMCs, taken about 11 days after vaccination. This receptor was taken from a man between 50 and 59 years old who received an inactivated influenza vaccine. The CDR3 loop reads CASSQSGGTGELFF. The CDR3 DNA is TGCGCCAGCAGCCAATCAGGGGGCACCGGGGAGCTGTTTTTT.